This T cell receptor beta chain was found in a study of T cells expressing NK-cell markers. Study in general: Seven sequenced donors out of eight were HCMV-seropositive, one seronegative. Broader study findings: In a group of about six donors, dominant NKG2C+ clonotypes represented about 1.0-7.5% of CD8+ T cells.

Details on this clonotype: Its target is not known.

From the 5' RACE reads, TCRdb lists one entry per CDR3 protein and no DNA. The sample table sets out about 550,000 distinct CDR3 sequences. Sequenced input: blood T cells: a sorted CD56 or NKG2C T cell subset, CD4+ or CD8+ T cells, or bulk PBMC T cells (not recorded which). This receptor was taken from a man between 18 and 35 years old in good health.

This CDR3 reads CASSLSRGTTLQETQYF. The chain carries TRBV27 and TRBJ2-5; TCRdb lists TRBD2, though no DNA is available to test this call. The CDR3 is made up of 17 amino acids. Per germline, CDR1 MNHEY and CDR2 SMNVEV (reference sequence).